This T cell receptor (beta chain) was identified in a study of neoadjuvant anti-PD-1 for oral cavity cancer. On the study more broadly: Patients without progression received a fourth nivolumab dose around day 43, then surgical resection on days 50-56.

Sequenced by immunoSEQ multiplex PCR; TCRdb stores in-frame clones only, minus some. There are approximately 45,000 clones in the sample; 77% occur only once, and around 4.8% lies in the top ten. This clone ranks as medium-sized. Time point denoted: after neoadjuvant nivolumab, at surgical resection. These newly diagnosed stage II-IVA oral cavity squamous cell carcinoma patients had no prior systemic or radiation treatment. Patients had HPV-negative, locally advanced oral cavity squamous cell carcinoma. Blood cells were analyzed directly, without culture or expansion. Germline-derived CDR1 and CDR2 are SGHDN and FVKESK. Trimming removed 0 bases at V and 4 bases at J, with 7 bases between. The CDR3 is 15 amino acids.

The sample here was PBMCs, taken after nivolumab (anti-PD-1) treatment. This chain connects TRBV14 to TRBJ1-6; D remains ambiguous. The TCR sequence derives from a person aged 35-79 years with oral cavity squamous cell carcinoma. The CDR3 region is CASSQDRRYNSPLHF. As DNA, the CDR3 is TGTGCCAGCAGCCAAGATCGACGGTATAATTCACCCCTCCACTTT.